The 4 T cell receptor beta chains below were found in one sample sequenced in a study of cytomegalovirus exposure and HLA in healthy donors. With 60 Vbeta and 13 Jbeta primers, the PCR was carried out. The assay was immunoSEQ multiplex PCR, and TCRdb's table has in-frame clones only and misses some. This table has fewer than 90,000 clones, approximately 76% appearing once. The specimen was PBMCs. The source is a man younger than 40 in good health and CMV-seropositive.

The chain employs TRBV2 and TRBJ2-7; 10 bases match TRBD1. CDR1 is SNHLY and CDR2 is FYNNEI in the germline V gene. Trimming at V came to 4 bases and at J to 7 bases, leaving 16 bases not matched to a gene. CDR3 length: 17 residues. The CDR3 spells CASSGQPRDRGSREQYF. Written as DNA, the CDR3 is TGTGCCAGCAGTGGCCAGCCCCGGGACAGGGGAAGTCGGGAGCAGTACTTC.

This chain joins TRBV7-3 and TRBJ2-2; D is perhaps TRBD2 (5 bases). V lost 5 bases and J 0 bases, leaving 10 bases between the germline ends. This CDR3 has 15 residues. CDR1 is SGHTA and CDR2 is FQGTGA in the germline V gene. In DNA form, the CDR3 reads TGTGCCAGCAGCCTAGGACTCACGAACACCGGGGAGCTGTTTTTT. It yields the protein CASSLGLTNTGELFF.

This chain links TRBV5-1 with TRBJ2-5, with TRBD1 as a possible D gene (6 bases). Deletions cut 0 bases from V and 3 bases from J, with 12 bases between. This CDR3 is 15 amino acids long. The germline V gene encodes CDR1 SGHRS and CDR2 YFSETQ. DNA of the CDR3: TGCGCCAGCAGCTTGGTTGGGGGCCCTGAAGAGACCCAGTACTTC. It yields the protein CASSLVGGPEETQYF.

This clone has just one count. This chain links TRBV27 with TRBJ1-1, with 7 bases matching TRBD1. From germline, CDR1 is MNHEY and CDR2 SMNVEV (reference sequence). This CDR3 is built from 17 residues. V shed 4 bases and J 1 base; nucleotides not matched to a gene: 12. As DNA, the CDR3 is TGTGCCAGCAGTTCCAGCCTTACAGGGGTTTGGAACACTGAAGCTTTCTTT. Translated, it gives CASSSSLTGVWNTEAFF.